This T cell receptor beta chain comes out of a study of T-cell reconstitution after alpha-beta-depleted transplantation in children (dated by TCRdb to about 2016). Regarding the study in general: The study quantitatively tracked T-cell immune reconstitution after TCRalphabeta/CD19-depleted allogeneic hematopoietic cell transplantation in children using TCR repertoire profiling. The full study reports these points: About two months after transplant, the apparently early recovery of alphabetaT-cell counts reportedly depended on just several hundred clones that had expanded rapidly and came from non-depleted graft cells. The high TCRbeta diversity at day 60 in some patients was ascribed to recipient T cells and intrathymic progenitors that had survived conditioning. Over the following months the frequencies of hyperexpanded clones went down, and after one year T-cell counts and TCRbeta diversity were mostly credited to newly produced T cells.

Points on this clonotype: Its antigen remains undetermined. Within one base of it there is no much larger clone, and no base qualities were kept.

Libraries came from PCR. The run used an Illumina HiSeq 2500. TCR library preparation used molecular barcoding, with unique molecular identifiers applied to normalize quantification of the TCRbeta repertoire. TCRdb applied fastp at Q25 and MiXCR to the public reads, then kept only in-frame beta chains. For every CDR3 protein sequence, its rows merge into one entry that carries the most common genes and DNA. This sample is represented by 98,000 or so distinct CDR3 sequences; about a quarter of them were singletons. Of the sample, about 22% falls within the top ten clones. Including the terminal cysteine and phenylalanine, the CDR3 comprises 18 residues. Of all the DNA, just the CDR3 is kept, 54 bases in frame from base 1. From a lookup of the germline V gene, CDR1 and CDR2 are KGHSH and LQKENI. Deletion took 3 bases off V and 0 bases off J, with a span of 18 bases between the germline ends. The treatment or condition label corresponds to: allogeneic hematopoietic cell transplantation with graft depleted of TCRalphabeta T cells and CD19 B cells. The children who served as transplant recipients had been given grafts of TCRalphabeta/CD19-depleted allogeneic hematopoietic cells.

The TCR comes from a boy younger than 10 with acute lymphoblastic leukemia, due to receive a stem cell transplant. This sample comprised PBMCs, obtained before TCRalphabeta/CD19-depleted stem cell transplant. The chain is encoded by TRBV18 joined to TRBJ2-4, with the D segment identity uncertain. The CDR3 loop reads CASSPTGPSSLAKNIQYF. The sequence in DNA is TGTGCCAGCTCACCTACCGGGCCCTCCAGTTTAGCCAAAAACATTCAGTACTTC.